These 30 T cell receptor beta chains came from one sample sequenced in a study of T cells in Graves' hyperthyroidism and ophthalmopathy. Amplification of TCR beta CDR3 regions was performed using RNA transcripts as template. TCR CDR3 underwent first-round RT-PCR with the HTBI primer set. MiXCR was run by TCRdb on the multiplex PCR reads, yielding one entry per CDR3 protein. The top ten hold approximately 9.9% of the sample, which has 300,000 to 450,000 distinct CDR3 sequences, 11% to 15% seen once. Sequenced input: blood. Source of these receptors: a woman aged 55-69 years with Graves' hyperthyroidism.

This clonotype was seen ten or more times. This chain joins TRBV28 and TRBJ2-1, with D hard to call. This CDR3 has 11 residues. Germline values: CDR1 MDHEN, CDR2 SYDVKM. Trimming removed 8 bases at V and 6 bases at J, with 8 bases between. CDR3 nucleotides: TGTGCCAGCTACAGTGGCAATGAGCAGTTCTTC. This encodes CASYSGNEQFF.

In its sample, this clonotype was seen many times. The chain has TRBV5-1 and TRBJ2-5, with 8 bases that match TRBD1. The V gene end was trimmed by 4 bases and the J gene end by 0 bases; junction bases not matched to a gene: 2. The CDR3 covers 14 residues. Per germline, CDR1 SGHRS and CDR2 YFSETQ. CDR3 nucleotides: TGCGCCAGCAGCAGGGGACAGGACCAAGAGACCCAGTACTTC. Protein product: CASSRGQDQETQYF.

The rearrangement links TRBV19 to TRBJ1-1; no clear D gene. Germline V CDR1 and CDR2: LNHDA, SQIVND (reference sequence). The CDR3 is 13 residues long. V lost 3 bases to trimming and J lost 6 bases, with 11 bases between them. The CDR3 reads CASSISGLSEAFF. Written as DNA, the CDR3 is TGTGCCAGTAGTATTTCCGGACTCTCTGAAGCTTTCTTT.

This chain links TRBV6-2 or TRBV6-3 with TRBJ2-1; possible D gene TRBD1, 6 bases. The V gene lost 6 bases and the J gene lost 4 bases, with 22 bases spanning the gap. This CDR3 has 17 amino acids. Germline V CDR1 and CDR2: MNHEY, SVGEGT. CDR3 DNA sequence: TGTGCCAGCAGAACCATTGGACAGAACTACCTGTACAATGAGCAGTTCTTC. Protein sequence: CASRTIGQNYLYNEQFF.

The CDR3 nucleotides are TGTGCCGCCCGCTTCTCCACCGGGGAGCTGTTTTTT. Translating gives CAARFSTGELFF. This chain connects TRBV2 to TRBJ2-2; no definite D call. Looked up from germline, CDR1 is SNHLY and CDR2 is FYNNEI. There are 12 residues in the CDR3. V lost 11 bases, J lost 4 bases, and 11 bases lay in between.

The gene calls are TRBV5-1 and TRBJ2-4; D possibly corresponds to TRBD1 (5 bases). Germline V gives CDR1 SGHRS, CDR2 YFSETQ. This CDR3 has 16 residues. The germline V and J ends were trimmed by 2 bases and 1 base, with 13 bases remaining between them. The CDR3 nucleotides are TGCGCCAGCAGCTTTACAGGATCGTTCGCCAAAAACATTCAGTACTTC. Protein product: CASSFTGSFAKNIQYF.

This clonotype came up many times. The chain has TRBV7-9 and TRBJ1-1, with D possibly being TRBD1 (6 bases). V dropped 4 bases and J dropped 4 bases, with 13 bases sitting between them. The CDR3 totals 14 residues. CDR1 is SEHNR, CDR2 FQNEAQ, per germline (reference sequence). CDR3 in DNA: TGTGCCAGCAGCTCGCAGTCGGGGGCCACTGAAGCTTTCTTT. It codes for CASSSQSGATEAFF.

This clonotype was picked up a small number of times. The rearrangement joins TRBV9 to TRBJ1-1, with 7 nucleotides matching TRBD1. The junction had 8 bases not matched to a gene; V was cut back by 6 bases and J by 3 bases. The CDR3 extends over 14 amino acids. The germline gives CDR1 SGDLS, CDR2 YYNGEE. The chain's CDR3 is CASTQGGGDTEAFF. For the CDR3, the DNA is TGTGCCAGCACCCAGGGGGGAGGGGACACTGAAGCTTTCTTT.

The sample holds a few counts of this clonotype. This sequence joins TRBV19 and TRBJ2-2; the D gene is possibly TRBD1 (6 bases). Deletions cut 4 bases from V and 2 bases from J, with 11 bases between. CDR3 length equals 15 residues. Germline V gene sequence: CDR1 LNHDA, CDR2 SQIVND (reference sequence). The CDR3 DNA reads as TGTGCCAGTAGTACCTTGGGACACAACACCGGGGAGCTGTTTTTT. It codes for CASSTLGHNTGELFF.

The table lists this clonotype with many counts. V gene TRBV27 combines with J gene TRBJ2-3; 8 bases match TRBD1. Germline CDR1 and CDR2: MNHEY and SMNVEV (reference sequence). CDR3 size: 14 residues. V lost 7 bases to trimming and J lost 5 bases; unmatched junction nucleotides: 8. CDR3: CASTLRGRGDTQYF. Here the CDR3 DNA reads TGTGCCAGCACGCTCAGGGGGCGCGGAGATACGCAGTATTTT.

This clonotype was seen at least ten times. This chain joins TRBV7-9 and TRBJ2-1, with D maybe TRBD1 (5 bases). The CDR3 has 14 amino acids. CDR1 is SEHNR, CDR2 FQNEAQ, per germline (reference sequence). Trimming pared 5 bases from V and 4 bases from J, leaving 12 bases between. The CDR3 protein is CASSDTDSYNEQFF. The CDR3, as DNA: TGTGCCAGCAGCGATACCGACAGTTACAATGAGCAGTTCTTC. Based on the CDR3 plus reference TRBV7-9 and TRBJ2-1, the full variable domain is DTGVSQNPRHKITKRGQNVTFRCDPISEHNRLYWYRQTLGQGPEFLTYFQNEAQLEKSRLLSDRFSAERPKGSFSTLEIQRTEQGDSAMYLCASSDTDSYNEQFFGPGTRLTVL.

The table lists this clonotype with many counts. The chain employs TRBV20-1 and TRBJ2-3, with D uncertain. CDR3 size: 13 residues. Germline V gene sequence: CDR1 DFQATT, CDR2 SNEGSKA (reference sequence). V lost 5 bases and J lost 2, with 11 bases in between. DNA for the CDR3: TGCAGTGCTGAGCTAGTTAACACAGATACGCAGTATTTT. It translates to CSAELVNTDTQYF.

At least ten counts were recorded for this clonotype. The chain recombines TRBV5-8 with TRBJ2-2; 8 bases fit TRBD1. Germline-derived CDR1 and CDR2 are SGHTS and YDEGEE. The CDR3 consists of 15 residues. V dropped 4 bases and J dropped 3; count of bases not matched to a gene: 5. CDR3 DNA sequence: TGTGCCAGCAGCCAGGACAGGGTCGACACCGGGGAGCTGTTTTTT. Amino acids: CASSQDRVDTGELFF.

This clonotype was found many times. V is TRBV14 and J is TRBJ2-1, with D tentatively TRBD2 (6 bases). The V gene's germline CDR1 is SGHDN and CDR2 FVKESK. V shed 7 bases and J shed 5 bases, with 15 bases lying between them. The CDR3 has 14 amino acids. CDR3 bases: TGTGCCAGCACCGAGACGGGACTTCACAATGAGCAGTTCTTC. Its translation is CASTETGLHNEQFF.

In this sample, this clonotype turned up once. The chain carries TRBV7-3 and TRBJ2-3; 8 bases map to TRBD2. CDR1 is SGHTA and CDR2 is FQGTGA in the germline V gene. There are 14 residues in the CDR3. With V trimmed by 4 bases and J by 4 bases, 4 bases remained unmatched. The CDR3 bases are TGTGCCAGCAGCTCGGGAGGGTGGGCAGATACGCAGTATTTT. It codes for CASSSGGWADTQYF.

This sequence joins TRBV5-1 and TRBJ1-2; 9 bases line up with TRBD1. The CDR3 loop spans 14 amino acids. Germline V gene sequence: CDR1 SGHRS, CDR2 YFSETQ. V dropped 4 bases and J dropped 8; count of bases not matched to a gene: 9. The DNA for the CDR3 is TGCGCCAGCAGCCCCGGGACAGGGAATGACGGCTACACCTTC. It translates to CASSPGTGNDGYTF.

The sample holds many counts of this clonotype. The chain couples TRBV2 to TRBJ2-5, with D possibly matching TRBD2 (6 bases). This CDR3 has 14 amino acids. Trimming shortened V by 6 bases and J by 1 base, and 12 bases separated the two germline ends. The V gene's germline CDR1 is SNHLY and CDR2 FYNNEI. CDR3 nucleotide sequence: TGTGCCAGCAGGGATAGGCGGGGCCAAGAGACCCAGTACTTC. This translates into CASRDRRGQETQYF.

This clonotype has at least ten counts. The genes are TRBV6-5 and TRBJ2-3; D ambiguous. Germline CDR1 is MNHEY and CDR2 is SVGAGI. The CDR3 is 15 amino acids. Trimming pared 0 bases from V and 3 bases from J, leaving 10 bases between. This chain's CDR3 is CASSYSTWRTDTQYF. The CDR3 DNA sequence: TGTGCCAGCAGTTACTCGACTTGGAGAACAGATACGCAGTATTTT.

This clonotype has at least ten counts. The chain has TRBV28 and TRBJ1-4; D is ambiguous. Trimming shortened V by 5 bases and J by 0 bases, and 10 bases separated the two germline ends. This CDR3 region has 15 residues. Per the germline V gene, CDR1 is MDHEN and CDR2 is SYDVKM. The CDR3 region is CASSPNSATNEKLFF. The CDR3 DNA follows: TGTGCCAGCAGTCCCAACAGCGCAACTAATGAAAAACTGTTTTTT.

There are many counts of this clonotype. The chain combines TRBV11-1 with TRBJ2-1; perhaps TRBD2 as D (6 bases). The V and J ends lost 5 bases and 5 bases respectively, with 16 bases between them. In germline, CDR1 is SGHAT, CDR2 FQDESV (reference sequence). There are 15 residues in the CDR3. CDR3 region: CASSRGRAVNNEQFF. CDR3 DNA: TGTGCCAGCAGCCGGGGGAGAGCTGTCAACAATGAGCAGTTCTTC. Full variable domain (missing parts from reference TRBV11-1 and TRBJ2-1): EAEVAQSPRYKITEKSQAVAFWCDPISGHATLYWYRQILGQGPELLVQFQDESVVDDSQLPKDRFSAERLKGVDSTLKIQPAELGDSAMYLCASSRGRAVNNEQFFGPGTRLTVL.

There are many counts of this clonotype. This sequence joins TRBV27 and TRBJ2-7; 8 nucleotides match TRBD1. CDR3 size: 16 residues. Looked up from germline, CDR1 is MNHEY and CDR2 is SMNVEV (reference sequence). J gave up 0 bases and V 5 bases, and 9 bases lay outside the gene matches. The CDR3 DNA reads TGTGCCAGCAGTCCTGGGACAGGCTTGAGCTCCTACGAGCAGTACTTC. As protein: CASSPGTGLSSYEQYF.

A word on this clonotype: Compared with germline, one end of the junction differs, possibly owing to a read error. The V and J genes are TRBV28 and TRBJ2-1; tentative D call: TRBD2 (5 bases). Germline V gene sequence: CDR1 MDHEN, CDR2 SYDVKM. The CDR3 runs 15 residues. The DNA for the CDR3 is TGTGCCAGCAGTTTAGGCGGGCTATCCTACAATGGGCAGTTCTTC. As protein: CASSLGGLSYNGQFF.

This rearrangement joins TRBV11-2 to TRBJ2-2; D ambiguous. CDR1 is SGHAT and CDR2 is FQNNGV in the germline V gene. CDR3 size: 13 residues. The V and J ends lost 8 bases and 2 bases respectively, with 9 bases between them. This CDR3 is CASSRINTGELFF. CDR3 nucleotide sequence: TGTGCCAGCTCCCGGATTAACACCGGGGAGCTGTTTTTT.

This clonotype was seen ten or more times. V and J are TRBV5-1 and TRBJ2-1; 9 nucleotides align to TRBD1. The CDR3 consists of 15 residues. The germline V gene encodes CDR1 SGHRS and CDR2 YFSETQ. V was clipped by 0 bases and J by 3 bases; unmatched bases: 1. CDR3 coding DNA: TGCGCCAGCAGCTTGGGGGGACAGGGCTACAATGAGCAGTTCTTC. Amino acid sequence: CASSLGGQGYNEQFF.

The chain uses TRBV2 and TRBJ1-2, with TRBD1 matching over 9 bases. CDR3 length: 14 residues. In germline, CDR1 is SNHLY, CDR2 FYNNEI. V shed 5 bases and J 13 bases; nucleotides not matched to a gene: 14. The CDR3 here is CASSTGTGSRGCTF. The DNA for the CDR3 is TGTGCCAGCAGTACCGGGACAGGGTCGCGGGGATGCACCTTC.

This clonotype was recorded at least ten times. The rearrangement links TRBV11-3 to TRBJ2-1; D ambiguous. The V end lost 5 bases, the J end lost 1 base, and 6 bases lay between the germline ends. Germline CDR1 SGHNT, CDR2 YENEEA. The CDR3 consists of 13 residues. The CDR3 coding sequence is TGTGCCAGCAGCCCACGGTCCTACAATGAGCAGTTCTTC. It translates to CASSPRSYNEQFF.

This clonotype has at least ten counts. V usage is TRBV18 and J usage is TRBJ2-7, with D possibly TRBD2 on 6 matching bases. Per the germline V gene, CDR1 is KGHSH and CDR2 is LQKENI. Trimming removed 6 bases at V and 1 base at J, with 19 bases between. This CDR3 is built from 16 residues. This CDR3 is CASSLAPAGRSYEQYF. The CDR3 coding sequence is TGTGCCAGCTCTCTCGCCCCGGCAGGGAGGTCCTACGAGCAGTACTTC.

V and J are TRBV6-1 and TRBJ1-6; 8 bases are shared with TRBD1. The CDR3 contains 15 residues. The germline CDR1 and CDR2 sequences are MNHNS and SASEGT. With 5 bases clipped from V and 8 bases from J, the junction kept 8 bases outside the gene matches. The CDR3 here is CASSSVDRDYSPLHF. DNA of the CDR3: TGTGCCAGCAGTTCTGTGGACAGGGACTATTCACCCCTCCACTTT.

This clonotype was seen repeatedly, ten times or more. The gene calls are TRBV2 and TRBJ2-7, with 10 bases identical to TRBD1. The CDR3 contains 15 residues. V trimming: 3 bases; J trimming: 4 bases; junction bases outside the gene matches: 6. CDR1 SNHLY and CDR2 FYNNEI come from the germline V gene. The CDR3 is CASSDGDRGLYEQYF. The CDR3 nucleotides are TGTGCCAGCAGTGATGGGGACAGGGGTCTGTACGAGCAGTACTTC. Full variable domain (outside the CDR3, taken from reference TRBV2 and TRBJ2-7): EPEVTQTPSHQVTQMGQEVILRCVPISNHLYFYWYRQILGQKVEFLVSFYNNEISEKSEIFDDQFSVERPDGSNFTLKIRSTKLEDSAMYFCASSDGDRGLYEQYFGPGTRLTVT.

This clonotype was picked up many times. V usage is TRBV2 and J usage is TRBJ2-3, with D maybe TRBD2 (6 bases). This CDR3 comprises 10 residues. V was cut by 8 bases and J by 6 bases, with 6 bases left in between. The germline V gene has CDR1 SNHLY and CDR2 FYNNEI. The CDR3 sequence is CASGGDTQYF. Here the CDR3 DNA reads TGTGCCAGCGGGGGGGATACGCAGTATTTT.